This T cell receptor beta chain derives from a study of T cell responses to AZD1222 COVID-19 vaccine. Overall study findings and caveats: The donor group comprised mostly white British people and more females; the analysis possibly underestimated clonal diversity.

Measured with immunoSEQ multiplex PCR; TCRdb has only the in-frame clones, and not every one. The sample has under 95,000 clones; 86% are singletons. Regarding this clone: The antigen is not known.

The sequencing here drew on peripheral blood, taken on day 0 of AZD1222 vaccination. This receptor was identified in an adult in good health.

CDR3 amino acids: CASNHIRVEGGYTF. CDR3 sequence (DNA): TGTGCCAGCAACCACATTCGGGTTGAGGGTGGCTACACCTTC. This chain joins TRBV7-9 and TRBJ1-2, with D hard to call. Deletions cut 7 bases from V and 7 bases from J, with 19 bases between. Germline V gives CDR1 SEHNR, CDR2 FQNEAQ (reference sequence). CDR3 length equals 14 residues.